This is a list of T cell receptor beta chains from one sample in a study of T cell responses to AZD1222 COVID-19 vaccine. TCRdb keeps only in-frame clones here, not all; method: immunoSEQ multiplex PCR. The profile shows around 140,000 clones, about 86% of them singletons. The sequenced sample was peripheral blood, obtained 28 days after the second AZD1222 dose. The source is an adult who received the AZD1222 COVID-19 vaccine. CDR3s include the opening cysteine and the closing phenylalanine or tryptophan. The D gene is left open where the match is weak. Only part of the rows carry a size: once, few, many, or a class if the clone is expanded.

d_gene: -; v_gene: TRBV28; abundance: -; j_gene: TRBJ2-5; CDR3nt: TGTGCCAGCAGCCCCCGGGCCCGAAGGACCCAGTACTTC; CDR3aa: CASSPRARRTQYF
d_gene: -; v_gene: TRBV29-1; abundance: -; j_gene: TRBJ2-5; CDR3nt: TGCAGCGTTAGGAGGGACTCAGGGACCCAGTACTTC; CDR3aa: CSVRRDSGTQYF
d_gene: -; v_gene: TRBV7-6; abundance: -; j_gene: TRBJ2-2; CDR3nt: TGTGCCAGCAGCCTCCTTACCTCGGATGGGGAGCTGTTTTTT; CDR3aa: CASSLLTSDGELFF
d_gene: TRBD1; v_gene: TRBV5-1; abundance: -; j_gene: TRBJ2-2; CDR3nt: TGCGCCAGCAGGGCCGGGACAGGGGCCGGGGAGCTGTTTTTT; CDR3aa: CASRAGTGAGELFF
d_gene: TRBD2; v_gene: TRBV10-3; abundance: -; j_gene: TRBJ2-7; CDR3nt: TGTGCCATCAGGGGCGGGACTAACGAGCAGTACTTC; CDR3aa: CAIRGGTNEQYF
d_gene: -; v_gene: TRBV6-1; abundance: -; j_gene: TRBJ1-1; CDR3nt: TGTGCCAGCAGTGAATCCTTCAGGGGACGGACTGAAGCTTTCTTT; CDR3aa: CASSESFRGRTEAFF
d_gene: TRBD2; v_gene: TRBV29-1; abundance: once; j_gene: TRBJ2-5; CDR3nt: TGCAGCGCCGTAGCGGGAGGAGAGACCCAGTACTTC; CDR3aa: CSAVAGGETQYF
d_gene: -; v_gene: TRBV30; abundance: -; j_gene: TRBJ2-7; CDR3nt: TGTGCCTGGAGTGGTCTGAGGGGGGTCGAGCAGTACTTC; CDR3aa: CAWSGLRGVEQYF
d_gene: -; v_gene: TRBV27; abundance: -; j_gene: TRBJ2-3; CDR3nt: TGTGCCAGCAGCCGGGCCCAGACCCTCCCCGCGTATTTT; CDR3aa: CASSRAQTLPAYF
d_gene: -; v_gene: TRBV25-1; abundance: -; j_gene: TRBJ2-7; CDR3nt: TGTGCCAGCAGTGAATTCGCGGACTACGAGCAGTACTTC; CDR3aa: CASSEFADYEQYF
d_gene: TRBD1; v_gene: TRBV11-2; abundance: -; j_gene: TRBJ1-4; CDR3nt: TGTGCCAGCAGCCTAGGGGGCGGGAGAAATGAAAAACTGTTTTTT; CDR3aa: CASSLGGGRNEKLFF
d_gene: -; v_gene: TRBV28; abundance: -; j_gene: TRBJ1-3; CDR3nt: TGTGCCAGCAGTGCCCCACCCGGGGGTGTAGACACCATATATTTT; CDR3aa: CASSAPPGGVDTIYF
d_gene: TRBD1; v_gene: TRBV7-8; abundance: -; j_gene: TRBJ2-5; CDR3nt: TGTGCCAGCAGCTTAGTAGGACAGGGAGATTCCCAGTACTTC; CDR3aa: CASSLVGQGDSQYF
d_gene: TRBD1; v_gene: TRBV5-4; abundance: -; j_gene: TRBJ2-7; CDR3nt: TGTGCCAGCAGCACTGGGACAGACAGCTCCTACGAGCAGTACTTC; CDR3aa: CASSTGTDSSYEQYF
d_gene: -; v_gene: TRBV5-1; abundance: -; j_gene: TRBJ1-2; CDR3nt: TGCGCCAGCAGCTTGGCCGACCCTAACTATGGCTACACCTTC; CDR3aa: CASSLADPNYGYTF
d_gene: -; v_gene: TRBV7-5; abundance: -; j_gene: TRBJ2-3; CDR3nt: TGTGCCAGAAGCGGAAGACTAGCGGGAGCAACGGTGCCTAGCACAGATACGCAGTATTTT; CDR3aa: CARSGRLAGATVPSTDTQYF
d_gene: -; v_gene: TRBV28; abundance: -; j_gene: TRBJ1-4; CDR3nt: TGTGCCAGCAGTTTATGGCAAAGAAATGAAAAACTGTTTTTT; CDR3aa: CASSLWQRNEKLFF
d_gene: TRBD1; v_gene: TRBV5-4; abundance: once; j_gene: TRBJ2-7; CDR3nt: TGTGCCAGCAGCCAGGCGGGACAGGGGGGGAGCGAGCAGTACTTC; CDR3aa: CASSQAGQGGSEQYF
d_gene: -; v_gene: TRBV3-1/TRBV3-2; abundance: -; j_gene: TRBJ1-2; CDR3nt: TGTGCCAGCAGCCAAGGTTCGAATGGCTACACCTTC; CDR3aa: CASSQGSNGYTF
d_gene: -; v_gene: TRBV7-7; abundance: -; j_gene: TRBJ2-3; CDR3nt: TGTGCTAGCAGCTTCACTCCTCAAAGCACAGATACGCAGTATTTT; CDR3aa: CASSFTPQSTDTQYF
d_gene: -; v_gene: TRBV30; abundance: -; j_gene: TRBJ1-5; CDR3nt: TGTGCCTGGAGTGTAATGAGGGGGTTAGGCAATCAGCCCCAGCATTTT; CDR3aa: CAWSVMRGLGNQPQHF
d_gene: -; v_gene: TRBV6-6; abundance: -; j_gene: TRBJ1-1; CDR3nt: TGTGCCAGCATCCAGGGTAGAACGACTGAAGCTTTCTTT; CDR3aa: CASIQGRTTEAFF
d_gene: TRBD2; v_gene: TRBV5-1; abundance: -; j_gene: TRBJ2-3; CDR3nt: TGCGCCAGCAGCCTCGGACTAGCGGGGGGGAGCACAGATACGCAGTATTTT; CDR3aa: CASSLGLAGGSTDTQYF
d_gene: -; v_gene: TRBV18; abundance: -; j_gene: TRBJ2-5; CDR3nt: TGTGCCAGCTCACGTACTCAAGAGACCCAGTACTTC; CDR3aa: CASSRTQETQYF
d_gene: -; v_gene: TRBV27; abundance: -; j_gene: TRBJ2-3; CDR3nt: TGTGCCAGCAGTACTATCGGGCTCGAAGATACGCAGTATTTT; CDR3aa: CASSTIGLEDTQYF
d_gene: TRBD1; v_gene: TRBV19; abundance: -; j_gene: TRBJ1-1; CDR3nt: TGTGCCAGTAGTTTGACAGGGGAAGGCACTGAAGCTTTCTTT; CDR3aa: CASSLTGEGTEAFF
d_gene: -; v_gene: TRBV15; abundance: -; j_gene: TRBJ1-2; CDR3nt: TGTGCCACCAGCACTAACGGGGGGAAGAGTGGCTACACCTTC; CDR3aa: CATSTNGGKSGYTF
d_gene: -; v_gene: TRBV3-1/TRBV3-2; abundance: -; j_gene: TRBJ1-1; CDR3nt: TGTGCCAGCAGCCAAGGTCCCGGGACTAGGGTCACTGAAGCTTTCTTT; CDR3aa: CASSQGPGTRVTEAFF
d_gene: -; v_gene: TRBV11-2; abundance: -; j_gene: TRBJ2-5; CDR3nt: TGTGCCAGCAGCTTAGTTGGGCCGGGGGAGTACTTC; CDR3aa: CASSLVGPGEYF
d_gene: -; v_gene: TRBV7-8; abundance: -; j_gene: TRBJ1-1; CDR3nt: TGTGCCAGCAGCTTAGTGGAGGGGATGGAGACTGAAGCTTTCTTT; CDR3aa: CASSLVEGMETEAFF
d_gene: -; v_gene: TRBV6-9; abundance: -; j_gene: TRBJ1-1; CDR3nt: TGTGCCAGCAGTTATCAGATAAACACTGAAGCTTTCTTT; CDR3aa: CASSYQINTEAFF
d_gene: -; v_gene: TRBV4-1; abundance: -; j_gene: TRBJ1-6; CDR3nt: TGCGCCAGCAGCACCCGACAGGAAAGCTCCTATAATTCACCCCTCCACTTT; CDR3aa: CASSTRQESSYNSPLHF
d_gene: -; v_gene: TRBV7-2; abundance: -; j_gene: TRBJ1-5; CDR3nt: TGTGCCAGCAGCTTAAGGGCGGGGCTGTTTATGCCCCAGCATTTT; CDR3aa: CASSLRAGLFMPQHF
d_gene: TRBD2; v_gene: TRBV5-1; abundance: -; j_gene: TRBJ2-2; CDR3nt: TGCGCCAGCAGCTACTTAGCGGGAGGGGTCACCGGGGAGCTGTTTTTT; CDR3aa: CASSYLAGGVTGELFF
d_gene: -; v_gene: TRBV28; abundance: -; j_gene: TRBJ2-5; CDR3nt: TGTGCCAGCAATTCGGGCGGGACCCAGTACTTC; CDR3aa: CASNSGGTQYF
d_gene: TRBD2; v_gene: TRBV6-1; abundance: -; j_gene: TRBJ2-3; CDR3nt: TGTGCCAGCAGTGAAGCGACTAGCGGGGGCACAGATACGCAGTATTTT; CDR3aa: CASSEATSGGTDTQYF
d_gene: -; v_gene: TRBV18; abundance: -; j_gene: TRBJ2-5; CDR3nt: TGTGCCAGCTCACCCGTTCAGCGTTTGGAGACCCAGTACTTC; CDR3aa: CASSPVQRLETQYF
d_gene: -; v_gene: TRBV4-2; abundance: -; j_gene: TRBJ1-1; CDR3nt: TGTGCCTACAGTGGGGGCGGCACTGAAGCTTTCTTT; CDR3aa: CAYSGGGTEAFF
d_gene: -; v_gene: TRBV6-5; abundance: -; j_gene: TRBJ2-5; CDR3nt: TGTGCCAGCCAGGGCTTGGCAGAGACCCAGTACTTC; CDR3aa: CASQGLAETQYF
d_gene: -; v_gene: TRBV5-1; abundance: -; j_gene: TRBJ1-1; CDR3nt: TGCGCCAGCAGCTTGACCCTCCCCACTGAAGCTTTCTTT; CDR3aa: CASSLTLPTEAFF
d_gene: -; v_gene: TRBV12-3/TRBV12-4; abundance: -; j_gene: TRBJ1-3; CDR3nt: TGTGCCAGCAGTTTCAGGGTCCACACCATATATTTT; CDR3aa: CASSFRVHTIYF
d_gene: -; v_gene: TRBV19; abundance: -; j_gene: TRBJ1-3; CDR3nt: TGTGCCAGTAGTACGAGTACTGGAAACACCATATATTTT; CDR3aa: CASSTSTGNTIYF
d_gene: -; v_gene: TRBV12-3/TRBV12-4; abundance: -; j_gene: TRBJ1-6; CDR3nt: TGTGCCAGCGGTTACAGGGATTCACCCCTCCACTTT; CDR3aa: CASGYRDSPLHF